Below are 26 T cell receptor beta chains sequenced from a single sample in a study of cytomegalovirus exposure and HLA in healthy donors. PCR primers comprised 60 Vbeta and 13 Jbeta primers. Profiled with immunoSEQ multiplex PCR; TCRdb holds only in-frame clones, not every one. Altogether about 150,000 clones are present, about three quarters being singletons, with the ten largest covering 10% to 15%. Sequenced material: PBMCs. Receptors originate from a man aged 35 to 55 in good health and CMV-seropositive.

The chain combines TRBV5-6 with TRBJ2-2; tentatively, D is TRBD2 (6 bases). CDR3 length: 16 amino acids. V lost 0 bases, J lost 0 bases, and 9 bases lay in between. CDR1 is SGHDT, CDR2 YYEEEE, per germline. The CDR3 DNA reads as TGTGCCAGCAGCTTGGCGGTAGCGGCGAACACCGGGGAGCTGTTTTTT. Translating gives CASSLAVAANTGELFF. Complete variable domain (other parts from reference TRBV5-6 and TRBJ2-2): DAGVTQSPTHLIKTRGQQVTLRCSPKSGHDTVSWYQQALGQGPQFIFQYYEEEERQRGNFPDRFSGHQFPNYSSELNVNALLLGDSALYLCASSLAVAANTGELFFGEGSRLTVL.

CDR3 region: CSVHSHGYTF. Here the CDR3 DNA reads TGCAGCGTTCACAGCCATGGCTACACCTTC. The chain couples TRBV29-1 to TRBJ1-2, with D unresolved. CDR1 SQVTM and CDR2 ANQGSEA come from the germline V gene. The V end was cut by 5 bases, the J end by 6 bases, with 7 bases between. The CDR3 has 10 residues.

The rearrangement joins TRBV4-1 to TRBJ2-1, with TRBD2 matching over 12 bases. The V and J ends lost 0 bases and 14 bases, in that order; junction bases with no gene match: 11. The CDR3 contains 16 residues. Germline CDR1 MGHRA, CDR2 YSYEKL. As DNA, the CDR3 is TGCGCCAGCAGCCAAGACGCGACTAGCGGGAGAGAGGTGGAGTTCTTC. Translating it yields CASSQDATSGREVEFF.

In the case of this clone: Other DNA sequences from this sample encode an identical CDR3 as well. V is TRBV9 and J is TRBJ2-7, with 10 nucleotides matching TRBD2. Germline trimming cut 0 bases from V and 4 bases from J; bases unmatched to any gene: 4. This CDR3 has 15 amino acids. Germline-derived CDR1 and CDR2 are SGDLS and YYNGEE. The CDR3 DNA reads as TGTGCCAGCAGCGTAGGGGCTAGCGGGAGATACGAGCAGTACTTC. Its translation: CASSVGASGRYEQYF.

This clone showed up just once. V is TRBV9 and J is TRBJ2-5; 7 positions agree with TRBD2. From germline, CDR1 is SGDLS and CDR2 YYNGEE. J lost 1 base, V lost 6 bases, and 12 bases had no gene match. The CDR3 loop spans 16 amino acids. The CDR3 nucleotides read TGTGCCAGCACCCCCTTTGGCGCGGGAGCCCAAGAGACCCAGTACTTC. Its translation: CASTPFGAGAQETQYF.

This chain links TRBV2 with TRBJ1-2; 10 bases fit TRBD1. The length of the CDR3 is 14 residues. After removal of 1 base from V and 6 bases from J, the junction contained 2 bases not matched to a gene. Germline-derived CDR1 and CDR2 are SNHLY and FYNNEI. CDR3 nucleotides: TGTGCCAGCAGTGAAGGAGGGACAGGGGATGGCTACACCTTC. Amino acid sequence: CASSEGGTGDGYTF.

The rearrangement uses TRBV19 and TRBJ2-6; D perhaps matches TRBD2 (6 bases). This CDR3 has 16 amino acids. The germline gives CDR1 LNHDA, CDR2 SQIVND (reference sequence). V lost 2 bases and J lost 0, with 8 bases in between. The CDR3 DNA follows: TGTGCCAGTAGTATATGGGGGGACTCTGGGGCCAACGTCCTGACTTTC. It yields the protein CASSIWGDSGANVLTF.

J is TRBJ1-3 and V is TRBV2; D is undetermined. Trimming shortened V by 3 bases and J by 1 base, and 7 bases separated the two germline ends. CDR1 and CDR2 from the germline V gene are SNHLY and FYNNEI. The CDR3 covers 14 residues. CDR3 bases: TGTGCCAGCAGTGACCCAACATCTGGAAACACCATATATTTT. Translation: CASSDPTSGNTIYF.

The CDR3 sequence is CATSRTSGREETQYF. Here the CDR3 DNA reads TGTGCCACCAGCCGGACTAGCGGGAGGGAGGAGACCCAGTACTTC. This rearrangement joins TRBV15 to TRBJ2-5, with 15 bases that match TRBD2. Trimming removed 5 bases from V and 5 bases from J; junction bases left unmatched: 3. Germline loops: CDR1 LNHNV, CDR2 YYDKDF (reference sequence). The CDR3 has 15 residues.

The table lists this clone with a few counts. The CDR3 DNA follows: TGTGCCAGCATCCCAACTTCATCAGCTAGCTACTATGGCTACACCTTC. It translates to CASIPTSSASYYGYTF. The rearrangement uses TRBV28 and TRBJ1-2; D is uncertain. This CDR3 is 16 amino acids long. V lost 7 bases, J lost 3 bases, and 21 bases lay in between. Germline CDR1 is MDHEN and CDR2 is SYDVKM.

The chain is built from TRBV11-2 and TRBJ2-7; D may be TRBD2 (5 bases). The CDR3 runs to 14 residues. The V and J ends lost 5 bases and 7 bases respectively, with 18 bases between them. From germline, CDR1 is SGHAT and CDR2 FQNNGV. CDR3: CASSPLERTGEQYF. The CDR3 DNA reads TGTGCCAGCAGCCCTTTGGAACGGACGGGGGAGCAGTACTTC.

This chain uses TRBV14 with TRBJ2-3, with 14 bases matching TRBD2. Germline V gene lookup returns CDR1 SGHDN and CDR2 FVKESK. Unmatched junction bases numbered 6, after V lost 4 bases and J lost 6 bases. The CDR3 length is 16 residues. CDR3 in amino acids: CASSLRLAGGADTQYF. DNA for the CDR3: TGTGCCAGCAGCCTTCGACTAGCGGGAGGGGCGGATACGCAGTATTTT.

The chain uses TRBV10-2 and TRBJ2-2; 7 bases map to TRBD2. The junction had 1 base not matched to a gene; V was cut back by 3 bases and J by 6 bases. Germline assignment: CDR1 WSHSY and CDR2 SAAADI. The CDR3 length is 13 residues. In DNA form, the CDR3 reads TGCGCCAGCAGTGAACTAGCGTCCGGGGAGCTGTTTTTT. It codes for CASSELASGELFF.

The chain links TRBV5-1 to TRBJ1-1; the D gene is possibly TRBD1 (6 bases). V was pared by 4 bases and J by 0 bases, with 13 bases between. Germline-derived CDR1 and CDR2 are SGHRS and YFSETQ. CDR3 length: 15 residues. The CDR3 loop is CASSPRGGMNTEAFF. The DNA for the CDR3 is TGCGCCAGCAGCCCACGAGGGGGAATGAACACTGAAGCTTTCTTT.

This chain connects TRBV19 to TRBJ1-4; maybe TRBD1 (5 bases). The CDR3 contains 14 residues. CDR1 and CDR2 (germline): LNHDA, SQIVND (reference sequence). Trimming cost V 5 bases and J 7 bases, with 14 bases left between them. The CDR3 sequence: CASSLPGSGEKLFF. For the CDR3, the DNA is TGTGCCAGTAGTCTCCCAGGGTCGGGTGAAAAACTGTTTTTT.

This rearrangement joins TRBV6-4 to TRBJ1-5; no clear D. V lost 5 bases and J 0 bases, leaving 8 bases between the germline ends. CDR3 size: 14 residues. Per the germline V gene, CDR1 is MRHNA and CDR2 is SNTAGT. The DNA for the CDR3 is TGTGCCAGCAGTCAAACTTATAGCAATCAGCCCCAGCATTTT. Translating it yields CASSQTYSNQPQHF.

V gene TRBV28 combines with J gene TRBJ2-7, with D perhaps TRBD2 (6 bases). The CDR3 runs to 15 residues. V was shortened by 5 bases and J by 2 bases, with 16 bases between the two germline ends. The germline V gene has CDR1 MDHEN and CDR2 SYDVKM. The chain's CDR3 is CASSPSGGATYEQYF. For the CDR3, the DNA is TGTGCCAGCAGTCCCAGTGGAGGGGCGACCTACGAGCAGTACTTC.

The chain is built from TRBV4-1 and TRBJ1-2, with 8 bases aligning to TRBD1. J was trimmed by 8 bases and V by 1 base; bases with no gene match: 6. Germline lookup yields CDR1 MGHRA and CDR2 YSYEKL. This CDR3 spans 14 amino acids. CDR3 nucleotide sequence: TGCGCCAGCAGCCAAGGTCCAGGGGGCAGGGGCTACACCTTC. As protein: CASSQGPGGRGYTF.

The chain links TRBV28 to TRBJ2-7, with 7 bases identical to TRBD2. V lost 3 bases to trimming and J lost 3 bases; unmatched junction nucleotides: 17. The germline CDR1 and CDR2 sequences are MDHEN and SYDVKM. This CDR3 region has 18 residues. The CDR3 protein is CASSLPVSSGEAGYEQYF. CDR3 bases: TGTGCCAGCAGTTTGCCCGTGTCTAGCGGAGAAGCAGGCTACGAGCAGTACTTC.

The chain uses TRBV28 and TRBJ1-5; D not resolved. The V and J ends lost 3 bases and 6 bases respectively, with 12 bases between them. The CDR3 is made up of 14 amino acids. Germline-derived CDR1 and CDR2 are MDHEN and SYDVKM. The CDR3 DNA sequence: TGTGCCAGCAGTTTTCAGGTAGACCTTCAGCCCCAGCATTTT. Its protein product is CASSFQVDLQPQHF.

V is TRBV5-1 and J is TRBJ2-1; 10 positions agree with TRBD2. V dropped 4 bases and J dropped 7; count of bases not matched to a gene: 11. Germline V gives CDR1 SGHRS, CDR2 YFSETQ. CDR3 length: 16 residues. The CDR3 DNA reads TGCGCCAGCAGCACCATAGCGGGAGGAGCCTTGAATGAGCAGTTCTTC. Residues: CASSTIAGGALNEQFF.

The chain is built from TRBV28 and TRBJ2-5, with D maybe TRBD1 (5 bases). Trimming shortened V by 6 bases and J by 5 bases, and 16 bases separated the two germline ends. CDR3 length: 14 amino acids. Germline V gives CDR1 MDHEN, CDR2 SYDVKM. CDR3 residues: CASRIRGRVETQYF. The CDR3, as DNA: TGTGCCAGCAGGATTAGGGGTAGAGTTGAGACCCAGTACTTC.

The chain recombines TRBV6-1 with TRBJ2-7, with 7 bases fitting TRBD1. In germline, CDR1 is MNHNS, CDR2 SASEGT. The CDR3 extends over 13 amino acids. J gave up 2 bases and V 6 bases, and 4 bases lay outside the gene matches. CDR3 sequence (DNA): TGTGCCAGCAGACAGGGGACGGCCTACGAGCAGTACTTC. Translating gives CASRQGTAYEQYF.

The chain combines TRBV5-1 with TRBJ2-3, with D maybe TRBD2 (6 bases). The V end was cut by 4 bases, the J end by 8 bases, with 20 bases between. Germline V gene data show CDR1 as SGHRS and CDR2 as YFSETQ. The CDR3 contains 15 residues. CDR3 nucleotide sequence: TGCGCCAGCAGCCCCCAGGTGGCGGGACTGGGTACGCAGTATTTT. Translated: CASSPQVAGLGTQYF.

This sequence joins TRBV5-1 and TRBJ2-7; no clear D gene. CDR1 is SGHRS and CDR2 is YFSETQ in the germline V gene. The CDR3 has 14 residues. The ends were cut back, 0 bases at V and 6 bases at J, with 13 bases in the middle. CDR3 loop: CASSLGLKQPEQYF. In nucleotides, the CDR3 is TGCGCCAGCAGCTTGGGACTCAAGCAGCCCGAGCAGTACTTC.

The chain is built from TRBV11-1 and TRBJ2-5, with D maybe TRBD2 (6 bases). Germline CDR1 reads SGHAT; CDR2 reads FQDESV (reference sequence). V lost 3 bases, J lost 11 bases, and 16 bases lay in between. CDR3 size: 13 residues. CDR3 DNA sequence: TGTGCCAGCAGCTTCAACGGGAGAGCTGAGCAGTACTTC. It specifies CASSFNGRAEQYF.